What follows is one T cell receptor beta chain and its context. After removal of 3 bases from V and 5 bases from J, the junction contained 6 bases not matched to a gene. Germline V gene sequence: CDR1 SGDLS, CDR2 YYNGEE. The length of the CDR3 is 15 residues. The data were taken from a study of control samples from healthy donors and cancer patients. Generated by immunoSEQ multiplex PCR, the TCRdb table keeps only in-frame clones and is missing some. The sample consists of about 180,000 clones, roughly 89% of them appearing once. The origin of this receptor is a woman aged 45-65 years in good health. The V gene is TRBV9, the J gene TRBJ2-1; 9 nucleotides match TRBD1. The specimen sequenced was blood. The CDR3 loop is CASSARDRANNEQFF. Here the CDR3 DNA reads TGTGCCAGCAGCGCACGGGACAGGGCTAACAATGAGCAGTTCTTC.